This entry concerns a single TCR beta chain. Trimming removed 0 bases from V and 5 bases from J, with 11 bases in between. The CDR3 spans 14 residues. Germline V gives CDR1 MNHNS, CDR2 SASEGT. This record comes from a study of control samples from healthy donors and cancer patients. TCRdb keeps only in-frame clones here, not all; method: immunoSEQ multiplex PCR. The sample lists over 100,000 clones, around nine tenths occurring once. The sample consisted of blood. This chain links TRBV6-1 with TRBJ2-7; D gene unclear. This TCR derives from a man aged 50-60 years in good health. CDR3 DNA: TGTGCCAGCAGTGAAGCGAGTTTACGGGACGAGCAGTACTTC. Encoded protein: CASSEASLRDEQYF.